These 11 T cell receptor beta chains were sequenced from one sample in a study of vaccination effects on CD4 cells after COVID-19 (dated by TCRdb to the early 2020s). What these receptors recognize is not known. To identify antigen-specific CD4+ T cell clonotypes by their expansion, the ViraFEST assay first stimulated PBMC with viral peptide pools and then applied TCR sequencing. After more than nine days of culture, CD4+ T cells were isolated with the EasySep CD4+ T cell isolation kit. Convalescent patients had PCR-confirmed SARS-CoV-2 infection between March and December 2020, before Alpha, Beta and Delta variants emerged in the United States. Each participant got two doses of an mRNA SARS-CoV-2 vaccine, either BNT162b2 or mRNA-1273. Library preparation used the immunoSEQ multiplex PCR assay. As stored in TCRdb, this immuneACCESS dataset retains in-frame rearrangements with V and J assigned. A fraction of the clones does not appear; measured against another copy, unresolved V genes explain less than half of the discrepancy, and the remainder lacks a known reason. The sample table holds roughly 16,000 clones, of which under 85% were seen once. 20% to 25% of the sample belongs to the ten largest clones.

The material was CD4+ T cells from PBMCs cultured with SARS-CoV-2 spike peptides, obtained after COVID-19 vaccination. This sample's cell subset or site label indicates: SARS-CoV-2 spike overlapping peptide pool stimulation. These receptors came from a human donor who had a prior SARS-CoV-2 infection.

The V gene is TRBV12-3 or TRBV12-4, the J gene TRBJ2-1, with TRBD2 identical over 10 bases. This CDR3 spans 13 amino acids. V lost 3 bases and J lost 15; bases outside the gene matches: 8. CDR3 amino acids: CASSFQREGPRFF. DNA of the CDR3: TGTGCCAGCAGTTTCCAGCGGGAGGGCCCCCGGTTCTTC.

This chain links TRBV6-5 with TRBJ2-7; no definite D call. CDR3 length equals 14 residues. The V gene lost 6 bases and the J gene lost 0 bases, with 12 bases spanning the gap. From germline, CDR1 is MNHEY and CDR2 SVGAGI. The CDR3 DNA reads as TGTGCCAGCAGGGTTCATTTATCCTCCTACGAGCAGTACTTC. Its translation: CASRVHLSSYEQYF.

The genes are TRBV30 and TRBJ1-6; 11 nucleotides match TRBD1. V lost 3 bases and J lost 6; bases outside the gene matches: 10. This CDR3 region has 17 residues. From germline, CDR1 is GTSNPN and CDR2 SVGIG (reference sequence). CDR3 residues: CAWSTGTGGLGNSPLHF. The CDR3 nucleotides are TGTGCCTGGAGCACCGGGACAGGGGGATTGGGTAATTCACCCCTCCACTTT.

The chain combines TRBV27 with TRBJ2-3; 7 bases are a match to TRBD1. Trimming cost V 5 bases and J 1 base; bases outside gene matches: 12. The V gene's germline CDR1 is MNHEY and CDR2 SMNVEV (reference sequence). This CDR3 spans 17 amino acids. The CDR3 protein is CASSNRPQGWGTDTQYF. DNA of the CDR3: TGTGCCAGCAGTAACAGACCACAGGGGTGGGGCACAGATACGCAGTATTTT.

This clone is categorized as medium-sized. The chain joins TRBV7-9 to TRBJ2-2, with TRBD2 matching 10 bases. The CDR3 spans 16 residues. Trimming at V came to 5 bases and at J to 7 bases, leaving 10 bases not matched to a gene. Germline CDR1 SEHNR, CDR2 FQNEAQ (reference sequence). CDR3 region: CASSERGLAALGELFF. The CDR3 DNA follows: TGTGCCAGCAGCGAACGAGGACTAGCGGCTCTCGGGGAGCTGTTTTTT. Drawing the rest from reference TRBV7-9 and TRBJ2-2, the complete variable domain is DTGVSQNPRHKITKRGQNVTFRCDPISEHNRLYWYRQTLGQGPEFLTYFQNEAQLEKSRLLSDRFSAERPKGSFSTLEIQRTEQGDSAMYLCASSERGLAALGELFFGEGSRLTVL.

The chain combines TRBV6-1 with TRBJ1-2, with TRBD1 identical over 7 bases. This CDR3 is 15 amino acids long. V shed 2 bases, J shed 8 bases, and the junction held 11 bases outside the gene matches. Germline lookup yields CDR1 MNHNS and CDR2 SASEGT. This chain's CDR3 is CASSETGTARRGYTF. The CDR3 DNA follows: TGTGCCAGCAGTGAAACCGGGACAGCCAGGCGAGGCTACACCTTC.

The V gene is TRBV29-1, the J gene TRBJ1-1, with D perhaps TRBD1 (5 bases). CDR3 length: 14 amino acids. In germline, CDR1 is SQVTM, CDR2 ANQGSEA. The V end lost 1 base, the J end lost 0 bases, and 9 bases lay between the germline ends. This CDR3 reads CSVEGGSLNTEAFF. CDR3 nucleotides: TGCAGCGTTGAAGGGGGCAGTCTGAACACTGAAGCTTTCTTT.

The gene calls are TRBV3-1 (or the pseudogene TRBV3-2) and TRBJ1-1, with D uncertain. The germline V gene encodes CDR1 LGHDT and CDR2 YNNKEL (reference sequence). CDR3 size: 15 residues. V was shortened by 1 base and J by 3 bases, with 12 bases between the two germline ends. CDR3 loop: CASSQGRHSYTEAFF. CDR3 bases: TGTGCCAGCAGCCAAGGGAGACACTCGTACACTGAAGCTTTCTTT.

Relative to its sample, this clone is medium-sized. The rearrangement uses TRBV5-5 and TRBJ1-1, with D perhaps TRBD1 (5 bases). The CDR3 has 15 residues. V lost 0 bases and J 4 bases, leaving 13 bases between the germline ends. Germline loops: CDR1 SGHKS, CDR2 YYEKEE (reference sequence). The CDR3 coding sequence is TGTGCCAGCAGCTTGGAATGGGGCGGGGGCACTGAAGCTTTCTTT. Residues: CASSLEWGGGTEAFF.

The rearrangement uses TRBV11-2 and TRBJ2-3; 7 positions agree with TRBD1. V lost 6 bases and J lost 8; bases outside the gene matches: 14. CDR3 size: 15 residues. Germline lookup yields CDR1 SGHAT and CDR2 FQNNGV. The CDR3 here is CASRQTGTRQITQYF. The CDR3 DNA reads TGTGCCAGCAGACAGACAGGGACCCGCCAGATTACGCAGTATTTT.

This clone was recorded a few times. CDR3 sequence reads: CASSPPNREGPYEQYF. Written as DNA, the CDR3 is TGTGCCAGCAGCCCTCCAAACCGGGAGGGCCCCTACGAGCAGTACTTC. J is TRBJ2-7 and V is TRBV28; 8 bases match TRBD2. Germline CDR1 and CDR2: MDHEN and SYDVKM. This CDR3 has 16 residues. With V trimmed by 6 bases and J by 2 bases, 12 bases remained unmatched.